Listed below are T cell receptor beta chains from one sample, sequenced in a study of lymphopenia after photon versus proton radiotherapy. Measured with immunoSEQ multiplex PCR; TCRdb has only the in-frame clones, and not every one. The sample carries 150,000 to 200,000 clones, about 85% recorded once. The starting material was peripheral blood, obtained from a patient treated with photon-based radiotherapy. The receptors were sampled from a man in his fifties or sixties with gastric cancer. CDR3s include the opening cysteine and the closing phenylalanine or tryptophan. The order of the fields is CDR3 protein, CDR3 DNA, J gene, clone size, V gene, D gene. D genes are given only for firm matches. Size is omitted from some rows. Given values are once, few, many or a class for expanded clones.

CDR3 protein: CASSSGMLVVDEQFF
CDR3 DNA: TGTGCCAGCAGTTCCGGGATGCTCGTGGTCGATGAGCAGTTCTTC
J gene: TRBJ2-1
clone size: NA
V gene: TRBV6-5
D gene: NA

CDR3 protein: CASKFRLAPTSANVLTF
CDR3 DNA: TGCGCCAGCAAGTTTCGACTAGCGCCTACCTCGGCCAACGTCCTGACTTTC
J gene: TRBJ2-6
clone size: NA
V gene: TRBV5-1
D gene: TRBD2

CDR3 protein: CASSLVGRLTDTQYF
CDR3 DNA: TGTGCCAGCAGCTTAGTGGGTCGGCTCACAGATACGCAGTATTTT
J gene: TRBJ2-3
clone size: NA
V gene: TRBV11-2
D gene: NA

CDR3 protein: CASSYLGLPSYEQYF
CDR3 DNA: TGTGCCAGCAGCTATTTGGGGCTCCCCTCCTACGAGCAGTACTTC
J gene: TRBJ2-7
clone size: NA
V gene: TRBV11-1
D gene: NA

CDR3 protein: CASSYRKREVPYF
CDR3 DNA: TGTGCCAGCAGCTACCGTAAGCGGGAGGTTCCGTATTTT
J gene: TRBJ2-3
clone size: once
V gene: TRBV28
D gene: TRBD2

CDR3 protein: CAWSRGQGSYEQYF
CDR3 DNA: TGTGCCTGGAGTAGAGGACAGGGATCCTACGAGCAGTACTTC
J gene: TRBJ2-7
clone size: NA
V gene: TRBV30
D gene: TRBD1

CDR3 protein: CASRRTATNEKLFF
CDR3 DNA: TGCGCCAGCAGACGGACGGCAACTAATGAAAAACTGTTTTTT
J gene: TRBJ1-4
clone size: NA
V gene: TRBV5-1
D gene: NA

CDR3 protein: CASHKTGQGAGEQFF
CDR3 DNA: TGTGCCAGTCATAAGACGGGACAGGGGGCGGGTGAGCAGTTCTTC
J gene: TRBJ2-1
clone size: NA
V gene: TRBV19
D gene: TRBD1

CDR3 protein: CASSSRVETEAFF
CDR3 DNA: TGCGCCAGCAGCTCAAGGGTTGAGACTGAAGCTTTCTTT
J gene: TRBJ1-1
clone size: NA
V gene: TRBV5-1
D gene: NA

CDR3 protein: CASSLAPGTPNTEAFF
CDR3 DNA: TGCGCCAGCAGCTTAGCCCCCGGGACACCGAACACTGAAGCTTTCTTT
J gene: TRBJ1-1
clone size: NA
V gene: TRBV5-1
D gene: NA

CDR3 protein: CASRTKQGVDTEAFF
CDR3 DNA: TGTGCCAGCAGAACCAAACAGGGGGTGGACACTGAAGCTTTCTTT
J gene: TRBJ1-1
clone size: few
V gene: TRBV21-1
D gene: NA

CDR3 protein: CASSYTPVRPNEKLFF
CDR3 DNA: TGTGCCAGCAGTTACACTCCAGTTCGGCCGAATGAAAAACTGTTTTTT
J gene: TRBJ1-4
clone size: NA
V gene: TRBV6-5
D gene: NA

CDR3 protein: CASSYRVGNTIYF
CDR3 DNA: TGTGCCAGCAGTTACAGGGTGGGAAACACCATATATTTT
J gene: TRBJ1-3
clone size: few
V gene: TRBV27
D gene: NA

CDR3 protein: CASSQNTQETQYF
CDR3 DNA: TGTGCCAGCAGCCAAAACACCCAAGAGACCCAGTACTTC
J gene: TRBJ2-5
clone size: NA
V gene: TRBV16
D gene: NA

CDR3 protein: CAWSIQGYETQYF
CDR3 DNA: TGTGCCTGGAGTATTCAGGGATACGAGACCCAGTACTTC
J gene: TRBJ2-5
clone size: once
V gene: TRBV30
D gene: NA

CDR3 protein: CASSPGKGIKGDGYTF
CDR3 DNA: TGTGCCAGCAGCCCCGGGAAAGGAATAAAGGGCGATGGCTACACCTTC
J gene: TRBJ1-2
clone size: NA
V gene: TRBV5-8
D gene: NA

CDR3 protein: CASRRVDYGYTF
CDR3 DNA: TGTGCCAGTAGAAGGGTGGACTATGGCTACACCTTC
J gene: TRBJ1-2
clone size: NA
V gene: TRBV19
D gene: NA

CDR3 protein: CATNRRDRVFF
CDR3 DNA: TGTGCCACCAACCGCCGGGACAGGGTGTTCTTC
J gene: TRBJ2-7
clone size: NA
V gene: TRBV28
D gene: TRBD1

CDR3 protein: CASSLGLGGGSSYNEQFF
CDR3 DNA: TGTGCCAGCAGCTTAGGTCTTGGGGGAGGAAGCTCCTACAATGAGCAGTTCTTC
J gene: TRBJ2-1
clone size: once
V gene: TRBV11-2
D gene: NA

CDR3 protein: CASSSGSGNTIYF
CDR3 DNA: TGCGCCAGCAGCTCTGGGTCTGGAAACACCATATATTTT
J gene: TRBJ1-3
clone size: NA
V gene: TRBV5-1
D gene: NA

CDR3 protein: CASSLANAGPNIQYF
CDR3 DNA: TGTGCCAGCAGCTTGGCCAACGCAGGTCCCAACATTCAGTACTTC
J gene: TRBJ2-4
clone size: NA
V gene: TRBV5-6
D gene: NA

CDR3 protein: CAWGRTSGRAGELFF
CDR3 DNA: TGTGCCTGGGGGCGGACTAGCGGGAGGGCCGGGGAGCTGTTTTTT
J gene: TRBJ2-2
clone size: NA
V gene: TRBV30
D gene: TRBD2

CDR3 protein: CASSPPGLAAYEQYF
CDR3 DNA: TGTGCCAGCAGCCCCCCGGGACTAGCGGCATACGAGCAGTACTTC
J gene: TRBJ2-7
clone size: NA
V gene: TRBV5-5
D gene: TRBD2

CDR3 protein: CASAKQGSYTF
CDR3 DNA: TGTGCCAGCGCCAAGCAGGGTAGCTACACCTTC
J gene: TRBJ1-2
clone size: NA
V gene: TRBV27
D gene: NA

CDR3 protein: CASSSQTGRGTDTQYF
CDR3 DNA: TGTGCCAGCAGCTCCCAGACAGGGAGGGGTACAGATACGCAGTATTTT
J gene: TRBJ2-3
clone size: NA
V gene: TRBV7-9
D gene: NA

CDR3 protein: CASSLAGGVGYGYTF
CDR3 DNA: TGTGCCAGCAGTTTAGCAGGGGGCGTAGGCTATGGCTACACCTTC
J gene: TRBJ1-2
clone size: once
V gene: TRBV27
D gene: TRBD1

CDR3 protein: CASSRDRASYEQYF
CDR3 DNA: TGTGCCAGCAGCCGGGACAGGGCCTCCTACGAGCAGTACTTC
J gene: TRBJ2-7
clone size: NA
V gene: TRBV27
D gene: TRBD1

CDR3 protein: CASSLNTGGGETQYF
CDR3 DNA: TGTGCCAGCAGCTTGAACACAGGGGGAGGGGAGACCCAGTACTTC
J gene: TRBJ2-5
clone size: NA
V gene: TRBV5-4
D gene: NA

CDR3 protein: CASQTSGANVLTF
CDR3 DNA: TGTGCCTCACAGACATCTGGGGCCAACGTCCTGACTTTC
J gene: TRBJ2-6
clone size: NA
V gene: TRBV30
D gene: NA

CDR3 protein: CASSLAGSFYEQYF
CDR3 DNA: TGTGCCAGCAGCTTAGCGGGTAGTTTCTACGAGCAGTACTTC
J gene: TRBJ2-7
clone size: NA
V gene: TRBV5-4
D gene: NA

CDR3 protein: CASSQDYSGNTIYF
CDR3 DNA: TGTGCCAGCAGCCAGGATTACTCTGGAAACACCATATATTTT
J gene: TRBJ1-3
clone size: few
V gene: TRBV6-1
D gene: NA

CDR3 protein: CASSPTTDTQYF
CDR3 DNA: TGTGCCAGCAGTCCGACAACAGATACGCAGTATTTT
J gene: TRBJ2-3
clone size: NA
V gene: TRBV2
D gene: NA

CDR3 protein: CASSYPSSYEQYF
CDR3 DNA: TGTGCCAGCAGTTACCCGAGCTCCTACGAGCAGTACTTC
J gene: TRBJ2-7
clone size: NA
V gene: TRBV28
D gene: NA

CDR3 protein: CASSDGLAVSYEQYF
CDR3 DNA: TGTGCCAGCAGCGACGGTCTAGCGGTTTCCTACGAGCAGTACTTC
J gene: TRBJ2-7
clone size: once
V gene: TRBV7-9
D gene: TRBD2

CDR3 protein: CAWSSNQLYEQYF
CDR3 DNA: TGTGCCTGGAGCTCGAACCAGCTCTACGAGCAGTACTTC
J gene: TRBJ2-7
clone size: NA
V gene: TRBV30
D gene: NA

CDR3 protein: CASSIRGMQGYTF
CDR3 DNA: TGTGCCAGTAGTATTAGGGGGATGCAAGGCTACACCTTC
J gene: TRBJ1-2
clone size: NA
V gene: TRBV19
D gene: NA

CDR3 protein: CASSVAGLAEGYNEQFF
CDR3 DNA: TGTGCCAGCAGCGTAGCGGGACTAGCGGAAGGGTACAATGAGCAGTTCTTC
J gene: TRBJ2-1
clone size: NA
V gene: TRBV9
D gene: TRBD2

CDR3 protein: CAWSVGGQETQYF
CDR3 DNA: TGTGCCTGGAGTGTAGGGGGGCAAGAGACCCAGTACTTC
J gene: TRBJ2-5
clone size: once
V gene: TRBV30
D gene: NA

CDR3 protein: CASSKVSISGNTIYF
CDR3 DNA: TGTGCCAGCAGCAAAGTGTCAATCTCTGGAAACACCATATATTTT
J gene: TRBJ1-3
clone size: NA
V gene: TRBV21-1
D gene: NA